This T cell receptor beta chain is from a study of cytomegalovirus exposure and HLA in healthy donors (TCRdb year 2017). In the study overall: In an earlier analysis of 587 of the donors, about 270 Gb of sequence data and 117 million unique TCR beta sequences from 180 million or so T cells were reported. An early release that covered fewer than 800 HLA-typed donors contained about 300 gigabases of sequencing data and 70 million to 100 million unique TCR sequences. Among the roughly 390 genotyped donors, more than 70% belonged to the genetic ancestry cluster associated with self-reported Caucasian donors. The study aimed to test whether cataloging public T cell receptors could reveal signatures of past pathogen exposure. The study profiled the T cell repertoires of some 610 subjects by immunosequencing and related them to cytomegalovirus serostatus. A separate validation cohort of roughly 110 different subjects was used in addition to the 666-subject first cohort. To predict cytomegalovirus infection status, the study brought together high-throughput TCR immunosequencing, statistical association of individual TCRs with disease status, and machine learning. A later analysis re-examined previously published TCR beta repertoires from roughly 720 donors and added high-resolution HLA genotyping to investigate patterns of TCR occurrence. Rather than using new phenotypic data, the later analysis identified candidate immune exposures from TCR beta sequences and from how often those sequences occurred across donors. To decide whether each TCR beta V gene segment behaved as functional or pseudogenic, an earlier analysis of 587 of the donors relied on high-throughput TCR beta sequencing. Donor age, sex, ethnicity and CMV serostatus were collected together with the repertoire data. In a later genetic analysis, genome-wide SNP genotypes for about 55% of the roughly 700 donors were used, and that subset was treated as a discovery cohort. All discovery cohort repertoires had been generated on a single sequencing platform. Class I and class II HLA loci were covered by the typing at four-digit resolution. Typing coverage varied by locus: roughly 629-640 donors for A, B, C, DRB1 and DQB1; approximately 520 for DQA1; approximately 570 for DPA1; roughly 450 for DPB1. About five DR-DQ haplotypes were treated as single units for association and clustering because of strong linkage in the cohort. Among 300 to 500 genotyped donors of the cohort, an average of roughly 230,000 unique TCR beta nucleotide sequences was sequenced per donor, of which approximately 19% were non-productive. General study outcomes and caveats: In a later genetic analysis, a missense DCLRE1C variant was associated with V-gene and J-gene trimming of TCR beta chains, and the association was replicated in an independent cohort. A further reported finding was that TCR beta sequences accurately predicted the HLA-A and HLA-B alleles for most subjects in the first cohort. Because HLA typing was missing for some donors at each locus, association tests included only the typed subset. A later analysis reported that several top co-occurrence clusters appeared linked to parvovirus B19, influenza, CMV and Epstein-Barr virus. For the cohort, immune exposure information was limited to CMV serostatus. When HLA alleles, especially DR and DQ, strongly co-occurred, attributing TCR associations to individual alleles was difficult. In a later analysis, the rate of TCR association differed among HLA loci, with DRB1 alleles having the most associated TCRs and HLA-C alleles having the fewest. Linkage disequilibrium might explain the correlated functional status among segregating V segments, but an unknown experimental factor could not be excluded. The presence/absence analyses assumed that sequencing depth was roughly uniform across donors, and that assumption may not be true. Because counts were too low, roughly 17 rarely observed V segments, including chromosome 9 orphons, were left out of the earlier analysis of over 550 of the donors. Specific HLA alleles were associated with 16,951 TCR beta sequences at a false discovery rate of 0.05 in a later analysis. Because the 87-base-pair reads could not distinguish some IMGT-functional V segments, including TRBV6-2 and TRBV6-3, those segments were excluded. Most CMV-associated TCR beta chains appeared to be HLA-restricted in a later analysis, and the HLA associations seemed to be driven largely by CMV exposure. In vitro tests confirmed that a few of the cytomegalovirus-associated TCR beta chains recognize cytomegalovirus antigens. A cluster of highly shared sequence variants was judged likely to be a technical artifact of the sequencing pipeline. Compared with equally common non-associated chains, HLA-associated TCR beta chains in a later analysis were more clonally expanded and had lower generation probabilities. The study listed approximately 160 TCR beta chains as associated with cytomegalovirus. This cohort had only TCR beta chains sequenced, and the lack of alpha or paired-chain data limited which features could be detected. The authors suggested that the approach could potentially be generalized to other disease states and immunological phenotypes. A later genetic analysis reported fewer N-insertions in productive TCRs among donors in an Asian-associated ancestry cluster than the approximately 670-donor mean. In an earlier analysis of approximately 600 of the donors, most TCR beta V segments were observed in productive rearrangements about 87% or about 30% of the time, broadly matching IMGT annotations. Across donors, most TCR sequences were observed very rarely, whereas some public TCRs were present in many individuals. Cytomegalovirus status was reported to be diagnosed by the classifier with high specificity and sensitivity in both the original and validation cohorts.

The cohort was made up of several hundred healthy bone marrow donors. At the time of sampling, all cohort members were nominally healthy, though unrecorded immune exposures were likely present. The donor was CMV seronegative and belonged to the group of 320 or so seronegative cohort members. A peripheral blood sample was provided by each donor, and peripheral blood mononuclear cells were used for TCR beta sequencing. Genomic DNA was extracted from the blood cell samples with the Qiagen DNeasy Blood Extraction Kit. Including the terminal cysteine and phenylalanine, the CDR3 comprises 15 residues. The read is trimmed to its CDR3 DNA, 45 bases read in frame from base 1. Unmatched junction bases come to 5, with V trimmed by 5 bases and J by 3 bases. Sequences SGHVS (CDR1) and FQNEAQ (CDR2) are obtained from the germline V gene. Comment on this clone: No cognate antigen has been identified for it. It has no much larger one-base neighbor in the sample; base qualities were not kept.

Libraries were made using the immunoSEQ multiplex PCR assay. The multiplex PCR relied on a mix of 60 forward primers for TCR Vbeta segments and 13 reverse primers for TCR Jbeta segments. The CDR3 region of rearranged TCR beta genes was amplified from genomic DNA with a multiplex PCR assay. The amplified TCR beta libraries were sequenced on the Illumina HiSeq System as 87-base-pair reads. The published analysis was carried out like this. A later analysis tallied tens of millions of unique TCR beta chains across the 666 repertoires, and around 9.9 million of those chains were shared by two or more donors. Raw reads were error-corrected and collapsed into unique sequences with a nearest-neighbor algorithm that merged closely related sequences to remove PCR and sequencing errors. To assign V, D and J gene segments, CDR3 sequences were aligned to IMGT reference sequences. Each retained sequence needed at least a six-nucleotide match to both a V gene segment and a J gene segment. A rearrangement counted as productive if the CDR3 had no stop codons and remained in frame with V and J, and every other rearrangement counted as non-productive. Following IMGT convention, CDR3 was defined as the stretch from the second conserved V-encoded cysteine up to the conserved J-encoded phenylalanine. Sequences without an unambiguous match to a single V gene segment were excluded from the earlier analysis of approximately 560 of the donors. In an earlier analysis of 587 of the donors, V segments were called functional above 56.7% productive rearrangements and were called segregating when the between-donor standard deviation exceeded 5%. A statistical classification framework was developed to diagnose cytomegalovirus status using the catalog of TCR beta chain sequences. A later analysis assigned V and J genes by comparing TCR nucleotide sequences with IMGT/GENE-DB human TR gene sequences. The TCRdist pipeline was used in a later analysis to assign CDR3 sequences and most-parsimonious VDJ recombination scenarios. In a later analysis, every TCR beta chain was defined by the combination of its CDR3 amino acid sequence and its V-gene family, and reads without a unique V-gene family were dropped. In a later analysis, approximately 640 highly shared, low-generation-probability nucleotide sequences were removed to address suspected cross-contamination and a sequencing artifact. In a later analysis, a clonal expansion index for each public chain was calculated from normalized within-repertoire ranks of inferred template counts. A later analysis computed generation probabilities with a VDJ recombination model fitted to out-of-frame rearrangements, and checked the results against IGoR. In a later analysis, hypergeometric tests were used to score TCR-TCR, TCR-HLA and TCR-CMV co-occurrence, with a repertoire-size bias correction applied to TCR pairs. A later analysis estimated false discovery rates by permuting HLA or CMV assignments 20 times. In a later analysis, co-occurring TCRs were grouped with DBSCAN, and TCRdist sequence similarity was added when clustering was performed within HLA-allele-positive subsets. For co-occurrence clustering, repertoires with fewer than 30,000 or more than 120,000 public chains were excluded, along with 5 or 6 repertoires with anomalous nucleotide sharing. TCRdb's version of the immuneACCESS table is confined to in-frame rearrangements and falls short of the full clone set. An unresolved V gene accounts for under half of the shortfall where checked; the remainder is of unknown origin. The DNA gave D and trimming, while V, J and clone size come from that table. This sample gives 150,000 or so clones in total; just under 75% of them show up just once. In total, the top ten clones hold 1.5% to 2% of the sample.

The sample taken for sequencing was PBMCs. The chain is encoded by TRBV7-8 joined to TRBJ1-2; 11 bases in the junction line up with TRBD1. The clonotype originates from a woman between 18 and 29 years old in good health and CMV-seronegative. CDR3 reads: CASSIGTGGDYGYTF. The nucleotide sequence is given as TGTGCCAGCAGCATTGGGACAGGGGGGGACTATGGCTACACCTTC.